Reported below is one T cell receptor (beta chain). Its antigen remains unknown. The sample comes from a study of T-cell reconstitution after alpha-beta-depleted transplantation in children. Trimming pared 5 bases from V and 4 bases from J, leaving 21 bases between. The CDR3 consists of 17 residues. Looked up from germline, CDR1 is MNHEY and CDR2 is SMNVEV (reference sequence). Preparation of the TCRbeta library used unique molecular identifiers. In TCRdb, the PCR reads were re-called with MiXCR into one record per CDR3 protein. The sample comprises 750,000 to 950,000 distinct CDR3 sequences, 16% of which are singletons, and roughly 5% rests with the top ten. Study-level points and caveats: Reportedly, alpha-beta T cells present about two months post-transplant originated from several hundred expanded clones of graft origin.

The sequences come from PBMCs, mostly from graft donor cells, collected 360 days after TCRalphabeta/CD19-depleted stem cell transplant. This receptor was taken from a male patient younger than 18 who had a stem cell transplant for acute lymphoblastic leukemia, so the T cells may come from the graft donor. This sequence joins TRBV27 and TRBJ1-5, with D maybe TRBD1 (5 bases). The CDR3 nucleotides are TGTGCCAGCAGTCCCCTCACAGGAACTGGGTCAAATCAGCCCCAGCATTTT. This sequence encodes CASSPLTGTGSNQPQHF.